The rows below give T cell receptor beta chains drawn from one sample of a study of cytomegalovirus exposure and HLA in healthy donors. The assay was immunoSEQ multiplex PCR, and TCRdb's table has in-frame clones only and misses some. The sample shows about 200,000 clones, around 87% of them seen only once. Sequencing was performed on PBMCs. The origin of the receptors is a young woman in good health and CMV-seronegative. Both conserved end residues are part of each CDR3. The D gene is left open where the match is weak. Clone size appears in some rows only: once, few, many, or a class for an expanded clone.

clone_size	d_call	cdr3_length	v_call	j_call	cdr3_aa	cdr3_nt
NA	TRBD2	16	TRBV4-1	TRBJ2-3	CASSQAGTRDTDTQYF	TGCGCCAGCAGCCAGGCCGGGACTAGGGATACAGATACGCAGTATTTT
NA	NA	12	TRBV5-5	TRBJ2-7	CASSMTGYEQYF	TGTGCCAGCAGCATGACAGGCTACGAGCAGTACTTC
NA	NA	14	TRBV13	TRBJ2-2	CASSLKGGSGELFF	TGTGCCAGCAGCTTAAAAGGCGGATCCGGGGAGCTGTTTTTT
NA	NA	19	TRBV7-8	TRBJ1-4	CASSLEAGGSSPTNEKLFF	TGTGCCAGCAGCTTAGAGGCAGGAGGGAGCTCCCCAACTAATGAAAAACTGTTTTTT
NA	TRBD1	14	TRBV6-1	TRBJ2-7	CASRSGTGGYEQYF	TGTGCCAGCCGTTCCGGGACAGGGGGGTACGAGCAGTACTTC
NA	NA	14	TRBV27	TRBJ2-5	CASSPWGRPWEQYF	TGTGCCAGCAGTCCGTGGGGGAGGCCGTGGGAGCAGTACTTC
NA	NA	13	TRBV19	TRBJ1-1	CAVGQHMNTEAFF	TGTGCCGTTGGACAGCACATGAACACTGAAGCTTTCTTT
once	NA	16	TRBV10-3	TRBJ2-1	CAISDPRGALDNEQFF	TGTGCCATCAGTGACCCCCGGGGGGCCCTGGACAATGAGCAGTTCTTC
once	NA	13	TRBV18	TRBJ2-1	CASSPPSDNEQFF	TGTGCCAGCTCACCACCGTCGGACAATGAGCAGTTCTTC
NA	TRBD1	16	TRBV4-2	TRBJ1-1	CASSQPTGQGSTEAFF	TGTGCCAGCAGCCAGCCCACAGGACAGGGGTCCACTGAAGCTTTCTTT
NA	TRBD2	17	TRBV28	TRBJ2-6	CASSSRGGLSGANVLTF	TGTGCCAGCAGTTCCCGGGGGGGGTTGTCTGGGGCCAACGTCCTGACTTTC
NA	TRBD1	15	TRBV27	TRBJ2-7	CASSPGDRVPNEQYF	TGTGCCAGCAGCCCCGGGGACAGGGTTCCTAACGAGCAGTACTTC
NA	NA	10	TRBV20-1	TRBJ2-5	CSAAKETQYF	TGCAGTGCTGCTAAGGAGACCCAGTACTTC
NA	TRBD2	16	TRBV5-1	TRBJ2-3	CASSPVTSGLTDTQYF	TGCGCCAGCAGCCCAGTCACTAGCGGGCTCACAGATACGCAGTATTTT
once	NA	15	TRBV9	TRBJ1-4	CASSASGAVREKLFF	TGTGCCAGCAGCGCCTCAGGGGCGGTTCGGGAAAAACTGTTTTTT
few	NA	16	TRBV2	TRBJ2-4	CASRPTGSLSKNIQYF	TGTGCCAGCAGGCCCACGGGGAGCCTTTCCAAAAACATTCAGTACTTC
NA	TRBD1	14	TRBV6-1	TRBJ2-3	CASSQTGGTDTQYF	TGTGCCAGCAGCCAGACAGGGGGCACAGATACGCAGTATTTT
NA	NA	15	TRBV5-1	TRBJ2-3	CASSLGQGRTDTQYF	TGCGCCAGCAGCTTGGGGCAGGGTCGCACAGATACGCAGTATTTT
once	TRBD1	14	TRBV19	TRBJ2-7	CASAPGTGFYEQYF	TGTGCCAGTGCCCCCGGGACAGGGTTTTACGAGCAGTACTTC
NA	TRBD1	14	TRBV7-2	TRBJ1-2	CASSVGQGGSGYTF	TGTGCCAGCAGCGTTGGACAGGGTGGGAGTGGCTACACCTTC
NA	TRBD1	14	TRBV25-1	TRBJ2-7	CASSDPDRAYEQYF	TGTGCCAGCAGTGACCCGGACAGGGCCTACGAGCAGTACTTC
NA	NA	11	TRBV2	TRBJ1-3	CASSFGNTIYF	TGTGCCAGCAGCTTTGGAAACACCATATATTTT
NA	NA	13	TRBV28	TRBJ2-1	CASSLWHYNEQFF	TGTGCCAGCAGTTTATGGCACTATAATGAGCAGTTCTTC
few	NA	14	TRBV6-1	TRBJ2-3	CASSEAQGEETQYF	TGTGCCAGCAGTGAAGCGCAAGGGGAGGAGACGCAGTATTTT
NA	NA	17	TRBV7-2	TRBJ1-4	CASSLASRGATDEKLFF	TGTGCCAGCAGCTTAGCGTCGCGGGGAGCGACGGATGAAAAACTGTTTTTT
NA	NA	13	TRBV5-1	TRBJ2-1	CASSLGSGEMWFF	TGCGCCAGCAGCTTGGGCTCAGGTGAGATGTGGTTCTTC